What follows are 15 T cell receptor beta chains derived from one specimen sequenced in a study of CXCR3-negative and CXCR3-positive naive CD8 T cells. Each TRB cDNA library was prepared by 5' RACE (with UMI labels). Each CDR3 protein gets one entry in TCRdb, which reprocessed the 5' RACE reads and gives no DNA. This sample's table has a few thousand distinct CDR3 sequences. Overall study results and limits: Naive cells positive for CXCR3 carried more hydrophobic TRB CDR3s than CXCR3-negative ones.

These TCRs are of unknown antigen specificity. Sequenced material: naive CXCR3+ CD8+ T cells from blood. Documented subset: CD45RO-CCR7+CD27+CD95- naive CD8+ T cells expressing CXCR3 (TNR3+). Every receptor here comes from a human donor in good health. Some clones in this sample may be carry-over from other donors' samples.

The chain uses TRBV29-1 and TRBJ2-5; TCRdb's D call of TRBD2 is untestable without DNA. The CDR3 extends over 12 amino acids. Germline values: CDR1 SQVTM, CDR2 ANQGSEA. The CDR3 is CSETSGEETQYF.

This clonotype ranks as medium-sized in terms of frequency. The rearrangement links TRBV29-1 to TRBJ2-1. The CDR3 has 13 residues. Germline V CDR1 and CDR2: SQVTM, ANQGSEA. The chain's CDR3 is CSVAPEFYNEQFF.

Its frequency marks this clonotype as medium-sized (0.01 to 0.1%). The genes are TRBV7-9 and TRBJ2-5; the TRBD1 assignment by TCRdb is unverifiable without DNA. The CDR3 loop spans 19 amino acids. CDR1 is SEHNR and CDR2 is FQNEAQ in the germline V gene (reference sequence). The CDR3 loop reads CASSSPYARDRILQETQYF.

The chain recombines TRBV7-3 with TRBJ2-1; the D call from TCRdb, TRBD2, cannot be confirmed without DNA. The CDR3 sequence is 16 residues long. Germline CDR1 reads SGHTA; CDR2 reads FQGTGA. The CDR3 loop is CASSPSWLAGDNEQFF.

This clonotype is identified as medium-sized (0.01 to 0.1%) from frequency. The chain links TRBV20-1 to TRBJ1-2; no DNA is available, so the TRBD1 call from TCRdb remains unchecked. The CDR3 sequence is 15 residues long. Per germline, CDR1 DFQATT and CDR2 SNEGSKA (reference sequence). The CDR3 reads CSAPYGTGGGYGYTF.

By frequency, this clonotype is medium-sized. The chain uses TRBV29-1 and TRBJ2-7. The CDR3 totals 13 residues. Germline V gene lookup returns CDR1 SQVTM and CDR2 ANQGSEA. CDR3 protein: CSVEDGRETEQYF.

In terms of frequency, this clonotype is medium-sized. This chain connects TRBV12-3 or TRBV12-4 to TRBJ1-1; with no DNA, the TCRdb D assignment of TRBD1 cannot be verified. The CDR3 extends over 13 amino acids. The chain's CDR3 is CASSLGVVTEAFF.

This chain joins TRBV7-9 and TRBJ2-5. Germline V gene sequence: CDR1 SEHNR, CDR2 FQNEAQ (reference sequence). The CDR3 totals 15 residues. This CDR3 reads CASSPRLRGQETQYF.

The rearrangement uses TRBV29-1 and TRBJ2-3; there is no DNA to check the TCRdb D call of TRBD1. CDR1 SQVTM and CDR2 ANQGSEA come from the germline V gene. This CDR3 has 17 residues. Here the CDR3 reads CSVEEGWGGTSTDTQYF.

The V gene is TRBV3-1, the J gene TRBJ2-5; TCRdb outputs TRBD1, but without DNA this stays unchecked. This CDR3 region has 16 residues. The germline V gene has CDR1 LGHDT and CDR2 YNNKEL (reference sequence). The CDR3 here is CASSPPGTGGDETQYF.

The chain carries TRBV3-1 and TRBJ2-7. This CDR3 is 15 amino acids long. Per the germline V gene, CDR1 is LGHDT and CDR2 is YNNKEL (reference sequence). This CDR3 is CASSPAGQGPYEQYF.

The chain is built from TRBV6-9 and TRBJ1-4. This CDR3 comprises 14 residues. Germline V gene lookup returns CDR1 MNHGY and CDR2 SVAAGI. CDR3 in amino acids: CASSYSSDEGIPFF.

The V and J genes are TRBV11-2 and TRBJ2-7. Germline CDR1 and CDR2: SGHAT and FQNNGV. CDR3 length: 11 residues. This CDR3 is CASSDWARQYF.

This clonotype shows up as medium-sized by frequency. The chain joins TRBV3-1 to TRBJ1-5; with no DNA, the TCRdb D assignment of TRBD1 cannot be verified. Germline-derived CDR1 and CDR2 are LGHDT and YNNKEL (reference sequence). The CDR3 is 15 residues long. The CDR3 sequence: CASSQSGLGNQPQHF. Full variable domain (rest looked up from reference TRBV3-1 and TRBJ1-5): DTAVSQTPKYLVTQMGNDKSIKCEQNLGHDTMYWYKQDSKKFLKIMFSYNNKELIINETVPNRFSPKSPDKAHLNLHINSLELGDSAVYFCASSQSGLGNQPQHFGDGTRLSIL.

The chain carries TRBV5-1 and TRBJ2-7; lacking DNA, the TRBD2 call made by TCRdb goes unchecked. This CDR3 spans 15 amino acids. The germline gives CDR1 SGHRS, CDR2 YFSETQ. This CDR3 reads CASSLGLAGVDEQYF.